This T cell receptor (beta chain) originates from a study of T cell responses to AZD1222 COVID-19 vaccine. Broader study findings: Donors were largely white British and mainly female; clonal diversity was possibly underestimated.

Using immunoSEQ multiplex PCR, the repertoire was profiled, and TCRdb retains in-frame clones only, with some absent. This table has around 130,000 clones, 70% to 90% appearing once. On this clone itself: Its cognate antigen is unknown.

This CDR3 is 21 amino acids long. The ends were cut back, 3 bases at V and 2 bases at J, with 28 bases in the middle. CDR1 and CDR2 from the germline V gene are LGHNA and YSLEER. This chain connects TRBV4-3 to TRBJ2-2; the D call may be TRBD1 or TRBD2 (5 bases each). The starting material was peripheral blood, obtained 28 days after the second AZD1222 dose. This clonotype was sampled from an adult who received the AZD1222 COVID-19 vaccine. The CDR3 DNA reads TGCGCCAGCAGCCAGAACAAGATGTCGGTGACCGGGACCAGAAACACCGGGGAGCTGTTTTTT. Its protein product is CASSQNKMSVTGTRNTGELFF.